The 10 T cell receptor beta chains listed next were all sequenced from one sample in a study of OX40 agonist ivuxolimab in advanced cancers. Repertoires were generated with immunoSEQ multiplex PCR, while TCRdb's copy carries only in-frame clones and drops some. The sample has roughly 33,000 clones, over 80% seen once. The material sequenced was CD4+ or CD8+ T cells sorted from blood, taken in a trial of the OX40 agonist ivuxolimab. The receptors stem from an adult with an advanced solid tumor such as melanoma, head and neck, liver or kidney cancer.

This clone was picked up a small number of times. The CDR3 DNA reads TGTGCCAGCTTGGGGACTAGCGGGATGGACAATGAGCAGTTCTTC. Translation: CASLGTSGMDNEQFF. The chain has TRBV6-1 and TRBJ2-1, with 13 bases that match TRBD2. Germline V gene data show CDR1 as MNHNS and CDR2 as SASEGT. V gave up 8 bases and J gave up 5 bases; unmatched junction bases: 6. This CDR3 comprises 15 residues.

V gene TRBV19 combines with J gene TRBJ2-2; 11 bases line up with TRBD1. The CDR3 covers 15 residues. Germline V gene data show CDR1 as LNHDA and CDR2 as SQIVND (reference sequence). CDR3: CVTSYGTGGTGELFF. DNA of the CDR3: TGTGTGACATCTTACGGGACAGGGGGCACCGGGGAGCTGTTTTTT.

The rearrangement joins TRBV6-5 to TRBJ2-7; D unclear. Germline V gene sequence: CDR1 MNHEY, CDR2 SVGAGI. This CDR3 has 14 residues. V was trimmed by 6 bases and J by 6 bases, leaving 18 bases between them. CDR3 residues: CASRLDTRSGEQYF. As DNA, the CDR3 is TGTGCCAGCAGATTGGATACGCGATCGGGCGAGCAGTACTTC.

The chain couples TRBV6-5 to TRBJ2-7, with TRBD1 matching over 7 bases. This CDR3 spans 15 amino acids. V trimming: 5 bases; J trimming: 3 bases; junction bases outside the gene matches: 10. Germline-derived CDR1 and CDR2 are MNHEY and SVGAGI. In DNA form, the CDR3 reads TGTGCCAGCAGTCCGGCCGGGACAGAGAACTACGAGCAGTACTTC. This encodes CASSPAGTENYEQYF.

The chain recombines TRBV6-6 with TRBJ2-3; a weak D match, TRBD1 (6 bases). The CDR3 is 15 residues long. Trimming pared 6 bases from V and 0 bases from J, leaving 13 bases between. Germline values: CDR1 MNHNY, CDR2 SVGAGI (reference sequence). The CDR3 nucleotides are TGTGCCAGCAGACGACAACAGGGAAGCACAGATACGCAGTATTTT. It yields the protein CASRRQQGSTDTQYF.

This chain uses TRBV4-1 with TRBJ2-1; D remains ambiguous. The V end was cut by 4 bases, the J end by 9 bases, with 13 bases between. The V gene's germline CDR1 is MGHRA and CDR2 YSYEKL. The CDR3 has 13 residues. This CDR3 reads CASSPTLGTEQFF. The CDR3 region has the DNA TGCGCCAGCAGCCCTACCCTGGGTACTGAGCAGTTCTTC.

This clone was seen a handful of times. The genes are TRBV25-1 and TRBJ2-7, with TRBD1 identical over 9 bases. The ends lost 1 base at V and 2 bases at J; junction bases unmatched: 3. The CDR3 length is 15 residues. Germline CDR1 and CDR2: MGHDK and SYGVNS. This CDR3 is CASSESGTGTYEQYF. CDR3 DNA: TGTGCCAGCAGTGAATCGGGGACAGGGACCTACGAGCAGTACTTC.

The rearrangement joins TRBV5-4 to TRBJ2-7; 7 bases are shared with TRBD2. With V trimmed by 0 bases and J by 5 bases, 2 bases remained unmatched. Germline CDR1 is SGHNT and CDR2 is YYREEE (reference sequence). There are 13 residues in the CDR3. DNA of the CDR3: TGTGCCAGCAGCTTGGCGGGGAGGGACGAGCAGTACTTC. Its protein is CASSLAGRDEQYF.

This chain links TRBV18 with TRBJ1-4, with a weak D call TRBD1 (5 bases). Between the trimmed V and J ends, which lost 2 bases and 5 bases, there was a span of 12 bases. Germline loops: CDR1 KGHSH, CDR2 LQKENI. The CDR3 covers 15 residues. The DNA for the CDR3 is TGTGCCAGCTCACCATTGGGGGGTGAAAATGAAAAACTGTTTTTT. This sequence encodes CASSPLGGENEKLFF.

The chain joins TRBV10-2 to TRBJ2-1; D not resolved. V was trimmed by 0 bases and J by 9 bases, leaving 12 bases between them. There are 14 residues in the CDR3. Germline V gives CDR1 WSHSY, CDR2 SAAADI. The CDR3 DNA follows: TGCGCCAGCAGTGAGTCGCAGCGAGTCGGTGAGCAGTTCTTC. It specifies CASSESQRVGEQFF.